The present T cell receptor beta chain was sequenced within a study of CD8+ T cells in alopecia areata. Overall study results and limits: Resident alphabeta T cells of normal skin are also sequenced in scalp samples. Treatment with tofacitinib significantly lowered scalp clonality and reduced expanded CD8+ clones among the top 100.

Described treatment: oral pan-JAK inhibitor, 5-10 mg twice daily. TCR sequencing used cDNA made by reverse transcription of extracted RNA. Clones were sequenced by immunoSEQ multiplex PCR, and TCRdb holds only the in-frame ones, with some missing. Among 180,000 or so clones listed, 53% were seen once. Of note for this clone: As yet, its antigen is unknown.

Germline V lookup: CDR1 SGHAT, CDR2 FQDESV (reference sequence). V lost 2 bases and J 5 bases, leaving 13 bases between the germline ends. This CDR3 has 14 amino acids. This chain joins TRBV11-1 and TRBJ2-7; the D gene could be TRBD1 or TRBD2 (6 bases each). This material consisted of CD8+ T cells sorted from blood, taken at week 24, from a patient treated with tofacitinib. This sequence originates from a human donor with alopecia areata. The CDR3, as DNA: TGTGCCAGCAGCTTAAACCGGAGGGGGAACGAGCAGTACTTC. Residues: CASSLNRRGNEQYF. Based on the CDR3 plus reference TRBV11-1 and TRBJ2-7, the full variable domain is EAEVAQSPRYKITEKSQAVAFWCDPISGHATLYWYRQILGQGPELLVQFQDESVVDDSQLPKDRFSAERLKGVDSTLKIQPAELGDSAMYLCASSLNRRGNEQYFGPGTRLTVT.